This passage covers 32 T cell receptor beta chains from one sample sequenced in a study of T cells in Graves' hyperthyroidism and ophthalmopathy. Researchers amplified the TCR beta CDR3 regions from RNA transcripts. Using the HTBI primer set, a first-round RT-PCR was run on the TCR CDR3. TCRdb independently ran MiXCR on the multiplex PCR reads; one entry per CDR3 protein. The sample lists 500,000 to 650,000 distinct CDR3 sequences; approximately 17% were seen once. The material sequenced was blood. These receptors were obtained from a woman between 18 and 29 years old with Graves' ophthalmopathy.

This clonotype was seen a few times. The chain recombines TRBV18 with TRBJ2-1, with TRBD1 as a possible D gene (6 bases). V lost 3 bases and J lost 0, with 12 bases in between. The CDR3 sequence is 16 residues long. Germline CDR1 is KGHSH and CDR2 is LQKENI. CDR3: CASSPSGVSSYNEQFF. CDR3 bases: TGTGCCAGCTCACCGTCAGGGGTTAGCTCCTACAATGAGCAGTTCTTC.

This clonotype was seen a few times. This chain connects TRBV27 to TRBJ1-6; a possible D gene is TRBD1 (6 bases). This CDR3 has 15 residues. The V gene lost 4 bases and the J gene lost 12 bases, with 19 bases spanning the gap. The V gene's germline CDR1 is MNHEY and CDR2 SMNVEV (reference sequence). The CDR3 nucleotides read TGTGCCAGCAGTTACCTCCAGGGGCCCTCGCAACCCCTCCACTTT. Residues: CASSYLQGPSQPLHF.

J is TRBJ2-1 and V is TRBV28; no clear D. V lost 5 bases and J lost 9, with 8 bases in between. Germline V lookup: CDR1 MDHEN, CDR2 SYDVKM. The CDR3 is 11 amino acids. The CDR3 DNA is TGTGCCAGCAGTCCCAGGCGTGAGCAGTTCTTC. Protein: CASSPRREQFF.

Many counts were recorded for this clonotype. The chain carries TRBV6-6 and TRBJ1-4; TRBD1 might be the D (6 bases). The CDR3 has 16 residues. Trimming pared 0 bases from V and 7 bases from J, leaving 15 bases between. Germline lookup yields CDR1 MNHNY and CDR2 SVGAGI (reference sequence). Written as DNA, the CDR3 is TGTGCCAGCAGTTACTCGATTCGGGGGCGAGGTGAAAAACTGTTTTTT. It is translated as CASSYSIRGRGEKLFF.

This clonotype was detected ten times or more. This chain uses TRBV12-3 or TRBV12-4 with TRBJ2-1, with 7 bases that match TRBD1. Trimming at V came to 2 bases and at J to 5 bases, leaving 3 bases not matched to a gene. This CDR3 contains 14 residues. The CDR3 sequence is CASSLRGQNNEQFF. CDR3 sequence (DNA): TGTGCCAGCAGTTTACGGGGACAGAACAATGAGCAGTTCTTC.

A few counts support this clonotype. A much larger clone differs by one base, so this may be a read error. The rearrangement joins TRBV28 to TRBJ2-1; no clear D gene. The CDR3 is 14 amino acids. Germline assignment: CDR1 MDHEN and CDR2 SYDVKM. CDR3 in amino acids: CASSPERVYNEQLF. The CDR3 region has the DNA TGTGCCAGCAGTCCGGAGCGTGTCTACAATGAGCAGTTATTC.

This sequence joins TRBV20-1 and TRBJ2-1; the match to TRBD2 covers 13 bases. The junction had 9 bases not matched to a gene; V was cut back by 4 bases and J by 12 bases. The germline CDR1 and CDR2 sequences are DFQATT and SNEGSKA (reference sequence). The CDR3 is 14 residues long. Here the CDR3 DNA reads TGCAGTGCTACTCCTCGGACTAGCGGGGGAACGCAGTTCTTC. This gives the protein CSATPRTSGGTQFF.

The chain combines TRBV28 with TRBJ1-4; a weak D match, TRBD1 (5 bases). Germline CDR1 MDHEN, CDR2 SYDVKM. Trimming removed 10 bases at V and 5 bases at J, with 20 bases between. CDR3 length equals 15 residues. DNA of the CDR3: TGTGCCATCCACTCGAGGGGCAGCCTCAATGAAAAACTGTTTTTT. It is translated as CAIHSRGSLNEKLFF. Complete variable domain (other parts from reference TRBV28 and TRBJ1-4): DVKVTQSSRYLVKRTGEKVFLECVQDMDHENMFWYRQDPGLGLRLIYFSYDVKMKEKGDIPEGYSVSREKKERFSLILESASTNQTSMYLCAIHSRGSLNEKLFFGSGTQLSVL.

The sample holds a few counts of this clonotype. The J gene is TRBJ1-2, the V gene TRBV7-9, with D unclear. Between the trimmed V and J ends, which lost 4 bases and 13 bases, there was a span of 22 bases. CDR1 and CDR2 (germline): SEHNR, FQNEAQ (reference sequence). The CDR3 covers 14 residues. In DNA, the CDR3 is TGTGCCAGCAGCTCCAAGTGGGAGTCTGTCTTACCCACCTTC. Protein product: CASSSKWESVLPTF.

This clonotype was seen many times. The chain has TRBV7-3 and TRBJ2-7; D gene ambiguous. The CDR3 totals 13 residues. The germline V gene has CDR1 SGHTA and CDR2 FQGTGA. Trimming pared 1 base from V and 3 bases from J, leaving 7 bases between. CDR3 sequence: CASSLNSHYEQYF. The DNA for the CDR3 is TGTGCCAGCAGCTTAAACAGCCACTACGAGCAGTACTTC.

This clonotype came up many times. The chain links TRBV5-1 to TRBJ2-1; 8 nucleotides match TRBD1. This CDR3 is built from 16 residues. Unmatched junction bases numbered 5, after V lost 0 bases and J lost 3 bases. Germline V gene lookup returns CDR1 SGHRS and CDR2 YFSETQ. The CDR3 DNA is TGCGCCAGCAGCTTGGGCGACAGGGGAAGCTACAATGAGCAGTTCTTC. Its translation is CASSLGDRGSYNEQFF.

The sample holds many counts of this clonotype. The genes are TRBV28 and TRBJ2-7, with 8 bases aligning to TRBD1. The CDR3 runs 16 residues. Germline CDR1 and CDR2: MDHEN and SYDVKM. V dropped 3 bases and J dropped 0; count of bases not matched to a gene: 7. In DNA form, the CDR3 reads TGTGCCAGCAGTTTCCCTAGGACAGGGCACTCCTACGAGCAGTACTTC. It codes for CASSFPRTGHSYEQYF.

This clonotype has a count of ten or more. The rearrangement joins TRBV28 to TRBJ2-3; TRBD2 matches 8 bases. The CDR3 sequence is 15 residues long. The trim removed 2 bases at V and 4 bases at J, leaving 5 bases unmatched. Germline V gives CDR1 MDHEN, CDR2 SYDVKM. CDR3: CASSLGVAGPDTQYF. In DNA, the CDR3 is TGTGCCAGCAGTTTAGGGGTAGCGGGACCAGATACGCAGTATTTT. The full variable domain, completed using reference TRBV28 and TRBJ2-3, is DVKVTQSSRYLVKRTGEKVFLECVQDMDHENMFWYRQDPGLGLRLIYFSYDVKMKEKGDIPEGYSVSREKKERFSLILESASTNQTSMYLCASSLGVAGPDTQYFGPGTRLTVL.

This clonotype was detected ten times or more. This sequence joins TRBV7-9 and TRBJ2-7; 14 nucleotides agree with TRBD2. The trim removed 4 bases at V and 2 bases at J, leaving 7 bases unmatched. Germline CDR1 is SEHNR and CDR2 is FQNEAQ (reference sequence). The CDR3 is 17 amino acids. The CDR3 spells CASSSTSGRASPYEQYF. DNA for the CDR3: TGTGCCAGCAGCTCGACTAGCGGGAGGGCTTCTCCCTACGAGCAGTACTTC.

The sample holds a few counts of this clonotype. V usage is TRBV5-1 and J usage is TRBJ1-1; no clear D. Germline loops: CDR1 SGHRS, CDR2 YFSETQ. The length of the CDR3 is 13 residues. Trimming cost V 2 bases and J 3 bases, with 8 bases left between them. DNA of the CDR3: TGCGCCAGCAGCTTCCTTAGCGACACTGAAGCTTTCTTT. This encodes CASSFLSDTEAFF. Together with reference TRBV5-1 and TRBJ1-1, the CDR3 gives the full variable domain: KAGVTQTPRYLIKTRGQQVTLSCSPISGHRSVSWYQQTPGQGLQFLFEYFSETQRNKGNFPGRFSGRQFSNSRSEMNVSTLELGDSALYLCASSFLSDTEAFFGQGTRLTVV.

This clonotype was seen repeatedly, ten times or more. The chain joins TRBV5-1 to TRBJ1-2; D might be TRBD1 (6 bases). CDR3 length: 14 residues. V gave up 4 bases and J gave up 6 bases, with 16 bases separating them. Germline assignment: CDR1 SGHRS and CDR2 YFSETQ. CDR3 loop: CASSRGQVGDGYTF. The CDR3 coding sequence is TGCGCCAGCAGCCGGGGGCAGGTTGGCGATGGCTACACCTTC.

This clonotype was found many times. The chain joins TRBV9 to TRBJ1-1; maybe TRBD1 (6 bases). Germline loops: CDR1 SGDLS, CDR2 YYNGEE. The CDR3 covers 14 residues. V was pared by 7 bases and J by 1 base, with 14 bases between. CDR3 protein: CASGGGSENTEAFF. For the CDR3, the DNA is TGTGCCAGCGGAGGGGGGAGCGAGAACACTGAAGCTTTCTTT.

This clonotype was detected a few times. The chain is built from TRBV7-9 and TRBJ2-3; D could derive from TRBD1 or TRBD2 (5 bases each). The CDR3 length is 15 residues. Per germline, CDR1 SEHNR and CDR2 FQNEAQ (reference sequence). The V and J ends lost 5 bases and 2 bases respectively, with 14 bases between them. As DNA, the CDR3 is TGTGCCAGCAGCCGCCTATCGGGGACCACAGATACGCAGTATTTT. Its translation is CASSRLSGTTDTQYF.

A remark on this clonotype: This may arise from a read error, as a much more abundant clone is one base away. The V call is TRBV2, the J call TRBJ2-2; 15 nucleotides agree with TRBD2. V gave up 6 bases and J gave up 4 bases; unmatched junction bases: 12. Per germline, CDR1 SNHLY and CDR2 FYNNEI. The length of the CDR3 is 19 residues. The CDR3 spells CASSGWTSGRASSTGELFF. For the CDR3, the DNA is TGTGCCAGCAGCGGATGGACTAGCGGGAGGGCCAGTAGCACCGGGGAGCTGTTTTTT.

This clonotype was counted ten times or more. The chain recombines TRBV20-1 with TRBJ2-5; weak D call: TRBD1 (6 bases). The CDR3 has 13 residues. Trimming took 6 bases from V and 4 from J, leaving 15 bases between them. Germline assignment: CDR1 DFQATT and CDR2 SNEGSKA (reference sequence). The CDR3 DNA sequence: TGCAGTGCCGTCAAATCCAGGGGAGAGACCCAGTACTTC. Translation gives CSAVKSRGETQYF.

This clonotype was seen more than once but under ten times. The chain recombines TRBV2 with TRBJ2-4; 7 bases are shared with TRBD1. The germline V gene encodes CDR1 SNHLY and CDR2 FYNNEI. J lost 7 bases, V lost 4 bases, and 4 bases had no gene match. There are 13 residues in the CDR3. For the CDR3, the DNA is TGTGCCAGCAGTGGGGGACAGACCAACATTCAGTACTTC. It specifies CASSGGQTNIQYF.

The CDR3 is CASSLVGSGRGSYNEQFF. The CDR3 DNA sequence: TGCGCCAGCAGCTTGGTTGGTAGCGGGAGAGGGTCCTACAATGAGCAGTTCTTC. The chain employs TRBV5-1 and TRBJ2-1; 9 nucleotides agree with TRBD2. The ends lost 0 bases at V and 1 base at J; junction bases unmatched: 8. There are 18 residues in the CDR3. Germline CDR1 reads SGHRS; CDR2 reads YFSETQ.

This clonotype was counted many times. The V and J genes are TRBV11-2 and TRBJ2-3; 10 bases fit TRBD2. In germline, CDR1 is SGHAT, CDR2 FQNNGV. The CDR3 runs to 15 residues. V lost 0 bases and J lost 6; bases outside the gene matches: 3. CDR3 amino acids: CASSLELAGLDTQYF. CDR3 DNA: TGTGCCAGCAGCTTAGAACTAGCGGGGCTGGATACGCAGTATTTT.

The CDR3 protein is CASSLRPGIDQPQHF. CDR3 nucleotide sequence: TGTGCCAGCAGCCTTAGGCCGGGAATCGATCAGCCCCAGCATTTT. V usage is TRBV7-6 and J usage is TRBJ1-5, with D hard to call. The CDR3 is made up of 15 amino acids. Germline loops: CDR1 SGHVS, CDR2 FNYEAQ. V lost 5 bases to trimming and J lost 5 bases, with 16 bases between them.

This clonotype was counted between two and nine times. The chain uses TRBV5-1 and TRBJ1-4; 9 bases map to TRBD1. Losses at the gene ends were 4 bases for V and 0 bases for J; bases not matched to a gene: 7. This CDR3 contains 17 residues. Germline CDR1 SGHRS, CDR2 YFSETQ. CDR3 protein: CASSRQGGLATNEKLFF. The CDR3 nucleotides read TGCGCCAGCAGCAGACAGGGGGGGTTAGCAACTAATGAAAAACTGTTTTTT.

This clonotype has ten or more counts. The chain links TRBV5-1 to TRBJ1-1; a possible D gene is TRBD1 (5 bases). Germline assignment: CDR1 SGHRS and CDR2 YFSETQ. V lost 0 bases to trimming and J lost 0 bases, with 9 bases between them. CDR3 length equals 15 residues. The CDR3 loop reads CASSLAPGLNTEAFF. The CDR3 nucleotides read TGCGCCAGCAGCTTGGCCCCAGGGTTGAACACTGAAGCTTTCTTT.

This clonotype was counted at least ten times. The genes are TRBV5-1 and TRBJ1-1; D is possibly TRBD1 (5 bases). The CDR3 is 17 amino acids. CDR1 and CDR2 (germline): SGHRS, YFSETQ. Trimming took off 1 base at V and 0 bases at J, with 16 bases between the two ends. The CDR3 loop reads CASSLFGIGVMNTEAFF. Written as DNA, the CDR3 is TGCGCCAGCAGCTTGTTCGGGATAGGGGTTATGAACACTGAAGCTTTCTTT.

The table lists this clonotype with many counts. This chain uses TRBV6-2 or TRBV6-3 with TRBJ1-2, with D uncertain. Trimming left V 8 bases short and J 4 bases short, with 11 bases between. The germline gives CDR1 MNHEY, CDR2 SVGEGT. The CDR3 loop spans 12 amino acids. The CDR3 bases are TGTGCCAGCTCCCGGGTGAGCTATGGCTACACCTTC. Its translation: CASSRVSYGYTF.

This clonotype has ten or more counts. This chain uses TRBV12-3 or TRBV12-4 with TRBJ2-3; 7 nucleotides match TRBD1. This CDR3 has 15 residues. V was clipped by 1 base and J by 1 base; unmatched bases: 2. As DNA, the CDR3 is TGTGCCAGCAGTTTAGTACAGGGGCGCACAGATACGCAGTATTTT. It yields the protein CASSLVQGRTDTQYF.

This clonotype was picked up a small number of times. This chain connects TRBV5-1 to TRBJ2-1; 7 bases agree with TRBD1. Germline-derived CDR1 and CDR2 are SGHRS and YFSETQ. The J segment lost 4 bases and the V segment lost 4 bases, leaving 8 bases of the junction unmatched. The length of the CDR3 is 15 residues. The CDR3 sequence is CASSNWTGRYNEQFF. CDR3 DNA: TGCGCCAGCAGCAACTGGACAGGTCGATACAATGAGCAGTTCTTC.

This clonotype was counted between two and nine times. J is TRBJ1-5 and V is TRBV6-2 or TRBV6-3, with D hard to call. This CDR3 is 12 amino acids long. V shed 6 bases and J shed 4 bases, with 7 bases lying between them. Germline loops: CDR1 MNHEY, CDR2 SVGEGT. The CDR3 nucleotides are TGTGCCAGCAGCCTCAGGAATCAGCCCCAGCATTTT. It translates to CASSLRNQPQHF.

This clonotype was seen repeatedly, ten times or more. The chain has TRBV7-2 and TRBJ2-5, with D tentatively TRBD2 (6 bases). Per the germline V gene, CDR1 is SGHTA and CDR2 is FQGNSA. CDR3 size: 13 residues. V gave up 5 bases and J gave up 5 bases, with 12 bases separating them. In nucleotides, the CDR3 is TGTGCCAGCAGCCCCGGGACTCAGGAGACCCAGTACTTC. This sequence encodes CASSPGTQETQYF.